What follows are 14 T cell receptor beta chains derived from one specimen sequenced in a study of blood T cell repertoires in COVID-19 (dated by TCRdb to the early 2020s). The library was prepared using the immunoSEQ multiplex PCR assay. TCRdb re-hosts the immuneACCESS table, in-frame sequences only. Its copies lack some clones; in the studies checked, an unresolved V gene accounts for under half of them, and the cause for the rest is not known. In all, the sample holds roughly 300,000 clones, and more than 70% of those were seen once. Under 7.5% of the sample is held by the ten biggest clonotypes. Sequenced: peripheral blood. All receptors come from a man in his late teens or twenties who had recovered from COVID-19.

The CDR3 sequence: CASSEYGGDTYNEQFF. For the CDR3, the DNA is TGTGCCAGCAGTGAATATGGGGGCGATACCTACAATGAGCAGTTCTTC. The chain employs TRBV25-1 and TRBJ2-1; possible D gene TRBD1, 6 bases. Trimming removed 0 bases at V and 2 bases at J, with 11 bases between. Germline V gives CDR1 MGHDK, CDR2 SYGVNS. There are 16 residues in the CDR3.

Notes on this clone: Other DNA sequences in the same sample also yield this CDR3. V usage is TRBV20-1 and J usage is TRBJ1-1, with D unclear. Germline lookup yields CDR1 DFQATT and CDR2 SNEGSKA (reference sequence). CDR3 length: 11 residues. V was pared by 3 bases and J by 2 bases, with 4 bases between. The CDR3 spells CSARRNTEAFF. The DNA for the CDR3 is TGCAGTGCTAGGAGAAACACTGAAGCTTTCTTT.

This clone has a handful of counts. V is TRBV18 and J is TRBJ2-7; TRBD1 matches 9 bases. The ends lost 6 bases at V and 0 bases at J; junction bases unmatched: 9. Per the germline V gene, CDR1 is KGHSH and CDR2 is LQKENI. The CDR3 has 16 amino acids. The CDR3 protein is CASSRNRGRNSYEQYF. The CDR3 DNA is TGTGCCAGCTCGCGTAACAGGGGGCGCAACTCCTACGAGCAGTACTTC.

The rearrangement links TRBV10-3 to TRBJ1-2; 7 positions agree with TRBD1. The CDR3 is 14 residues long. The V gene end was trimmed by 6 bases and the J gene end by 3 bases; junction bases not matched to a gene: 7. Germline V gene sequence: CDR1 ENHRY, CDR2 SYGVKD. The CDR3 DNA sequence: TGTGCCATCAGCCTGTCGGGACAGCACTATGGCTACACCTTC. Amino acids: CAISLSGQHYGYTF.

This clone has only one observation. CDR3 sequence (DNA): TGTGCCAGCAGCTTAAGGACTAGCGGGGGGGCCATTGGCAATGAGCAGTTCTTC. Its protein product is CASSLRTSGGAIGNEQFF. The gene calls are TRBV11-2 and TRBJ2-1; the match to TRBD2 covers 15 bases. The CDR3 has 18 amino acids. Germline V gene data show CDR1 as SGHAT and CDR2 as FQNNGV. J gave up 6 bases and V 2 bases, and 8 bases lay outside the gene matches.

The chain combines TRBV18 with TRBJ1-3, with 9 positions matching TRBD1. This CDR3 has 16 residues. Germline CDR1 reads KGHSH; CDR2 reads LQKENI. J gave up 3 bases and V 5 bases, and 8 bases lay outside the gene matches. CDR3 residues: CASSEYRGLVGNTIYF. The CDR3 DNA follows: TGTGCCAGCTCAGAATACAGGGGGCTCGTTGGAAACACCATATATTTT.

The rearrangement joins TRBV4-1 to TRBJ1-3; D gene ambiguous. Per the germline V gene, CDR1 is MGHRA and CDR2 is YSYEKL. The V end lost 3 bases, the J end lost 4 bases, and 13 bases lay between the germline ends. The CDR3 extends over 15 amino acids. CDR3 loop: CASSHSGAPGNTIYF. The CDR3 nucleotides read TGCGCCAGCAGCCATTCCGGAGCCCCAGGAAACACCATATATTTT.

The chain carries TRBV7-9 and TRBJ2-3; D is possibly TRBD1 (6 bases). CDR1 SEHNR and CDR2 FQNEAQ come from the germline V gene (reference sequence). The CDR3 is made up of 17 amino acids. Trimming removed 5 bases from V and 2 bases from J, with 20 bases in between. The CDR3 loop reads CASSPNWGRGDTDTQYF. CDR3 in DNA: TGTGCCAGCAGCCCGAACTGGGGCAGGGGTGACACAGATACGCAGTATTTT. The whole variable domain, remainder taken from reference TRBV7-9 and TRBJ2-3, is DTGVSQNPRHKITKRGQNVTFRCDPISEHNRLYWYRQTLGQGPEFLTYFQNEAQLEKSRLLSDRFSAERPKGSFSTLEIQRTEQGDSAMYLCASSPNWGRGDTDTQYFGPGTRLTVL.

The chain recombines TRBV5-4 with TRBJ2-7; D unclear. The CDR3 is 13 residues long. V dropped 2 bases and J dropped 2 bases, with 8 bases sitting between them. From germline, CDR1 is SGHNT and CDR2 YYREEE (reference sequence). CDR3 region: CASSLDLAYEQYF. Here the CDR3 DNA reads TGTGCCAGCAGCTTAGACTTAGCCTACGAGCAGTACTTC.

The chain is built from TRBV4-2 and TRBJ2-3; 14 bases align to TRBD2. Per germline, CDR1 LGHNA and CDR2 YNFKEQ. J was trimmed by 4 bases and V by 3 bases; bases with no gene match: 9. The CDR3 contains 18 residues. DNA of the CDR3: TGTGCCAGCAGCCAGGGACCGGGACTAGCGGGGGTATCAGATACGCAGTATTTT. Protein sequence: CASSQGPGLAGVSDTQYF.

The chain joins TRBV9 to TRBJ2-3; 8 bases align to TRBD1. Germline V CDR1 and CDR2: SGDLS, YYNGEE. V lost 1 base, J lost 2 bases, and 6 bases stayed unmatched. This CDR3 region has 16 residues. The CDR3 DNA reads TGTGCCAGCAGCGTACTCCCAGGGGGCAACACAGATACGCAGTATTTT. This sequence encodes CASSVLPGGNTDTQYF. Full variable domain (outside the CDR3, taken from reference TRBV9 and TRBJ2-3): DSGVTQTPKHLITATGQRVTLRCSPRSGDLSVYWYQQSLDQGLQFLIQYYNGEERAKGNILERFSAQQFPDLHSELNLSSLELGDSALYFCASSVLPGGNTDTQYFGPGTRLTVL.

The chain employs TRBV7-2 and TRBJ2-1; 7 nucleotides match TRBD2. V lost 8 bases to trimming and J lost 4 bases; unmatched junction nucleotides: 8. From germline, CDR1 is SGHTA and CDR2 FQGNSA. The CDR3 sequence is 14 residues long. Written as DNA, the CDR3 is TGTGCCAGCGGACTAGGAACTAATTACAATGAGCAGTTCTTC. This codes for CASGLGTNYNEQFF.

The V gene is TRBV4-2, the J gene TRBJ2-3; TRBD2 matches 7 bases. Looked up from germline, CDR1 is LGHNA and CDR2 is YNFKEQ. J gave up 1 base and V 0 bases, and 4 bases lay outside the gene matches. This CDR3 spans 16 amino acids. The CDR3 DNA sequence: TGTGCCAGCAGCCAAGAAAGGAGCGGGGGCACAGATACGCAGTATTTT. Amino acid sequence: CASSQERSGGTDTQYF.

The rearrangement uses TRBV18 and TRBJ2-3, with 7 bases fitting TRBD2. The V and J ends lost 3 bases and 2 bases, in that order; junction bases with no gene match: 14. Germline CDR1 and CDR2: KGHSH and LQKENI. The CDR3 is 18 residues long. CDR3: CASSPAGRTVRDTDTQYF. DNA for the CDR3: TGTGCCAGCTCACCCGCCGGGAGGACCGTTCGTGACACAGATACGCAGTATTTT.